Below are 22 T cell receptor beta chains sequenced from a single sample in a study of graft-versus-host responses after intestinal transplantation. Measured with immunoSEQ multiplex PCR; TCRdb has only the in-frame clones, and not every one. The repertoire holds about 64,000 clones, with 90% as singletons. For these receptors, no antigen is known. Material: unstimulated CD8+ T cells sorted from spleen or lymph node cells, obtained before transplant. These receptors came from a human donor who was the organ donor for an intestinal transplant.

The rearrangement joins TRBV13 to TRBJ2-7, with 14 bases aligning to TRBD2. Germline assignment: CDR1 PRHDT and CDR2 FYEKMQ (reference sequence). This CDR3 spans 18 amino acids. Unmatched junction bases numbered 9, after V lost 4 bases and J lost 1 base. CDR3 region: CASSSTSGRAPSSYEQYF. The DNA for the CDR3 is TGTGCCAGCAGCTCGACTAGCGGGAGGGCCCCCTCGTCCTACGAGCAGTACTTC.

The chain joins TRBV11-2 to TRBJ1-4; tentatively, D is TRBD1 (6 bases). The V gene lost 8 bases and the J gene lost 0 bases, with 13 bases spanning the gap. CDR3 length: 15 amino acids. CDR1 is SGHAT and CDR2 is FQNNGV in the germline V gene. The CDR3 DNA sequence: TGTGCCAGCCCGGGACACCAAACAACTAATGAAAAACTGTTTTTT. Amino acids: CASPGHQTTNEKLFF.

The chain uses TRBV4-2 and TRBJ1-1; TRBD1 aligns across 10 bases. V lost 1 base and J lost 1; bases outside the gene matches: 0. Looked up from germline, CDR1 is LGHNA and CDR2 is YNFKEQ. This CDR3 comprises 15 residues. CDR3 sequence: CASSQGQGANTEAFF. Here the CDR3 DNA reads TGTGCCAGCAGCCAAGGACAGGGGGCGAACACTGAAGCTTTCTTT.

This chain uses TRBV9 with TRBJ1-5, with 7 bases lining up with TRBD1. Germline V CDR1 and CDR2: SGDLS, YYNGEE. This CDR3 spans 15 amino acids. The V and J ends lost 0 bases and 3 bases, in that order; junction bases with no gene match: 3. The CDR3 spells CASSVEGAYNQPQHF. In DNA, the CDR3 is TGTGCCAGCAGCGTAGAGGGGGCGTACAATCAGCCCCAGCATTTT.

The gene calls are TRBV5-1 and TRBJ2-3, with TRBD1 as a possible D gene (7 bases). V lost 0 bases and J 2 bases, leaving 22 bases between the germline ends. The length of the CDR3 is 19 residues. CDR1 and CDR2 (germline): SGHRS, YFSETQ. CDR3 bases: TGCGCCAGCAGCTTGGGAGGGGGGACAGCACAACTGCACACAGATACGCAGTATTTT. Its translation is CASSLGGGTAQLHTDTQYF.

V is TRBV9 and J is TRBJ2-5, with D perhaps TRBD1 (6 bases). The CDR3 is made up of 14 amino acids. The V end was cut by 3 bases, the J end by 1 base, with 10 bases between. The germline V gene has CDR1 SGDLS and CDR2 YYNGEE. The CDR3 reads CASSAEDSQETQYF. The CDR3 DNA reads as TGTGCCAGCAGCGCAGAGGACAGCCAAGAGACCCAGTACTTC.

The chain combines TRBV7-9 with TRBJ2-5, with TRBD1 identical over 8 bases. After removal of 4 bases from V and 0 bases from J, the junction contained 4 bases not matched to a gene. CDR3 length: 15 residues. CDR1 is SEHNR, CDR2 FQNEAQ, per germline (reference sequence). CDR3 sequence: CASSWGTGDQETQYF. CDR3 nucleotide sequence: TGTGCCAGCAGCTGGGGGACAGGTGACCAAGAGACCCAGTACTTC. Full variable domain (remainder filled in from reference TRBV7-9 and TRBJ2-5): DTGVSQNPRHKITKRGQNVTFRCDPISEHNRLYWYRQTLGQGPEFLTYFQNEAQLEKSRLLSDRFSAERPKGSFSTLEIQRTEQGDSAMYLCASSWGTGDQETQYFGPGTRLLVL.

CDR3 in DNA: TGTGCCAGCAGTTTGGTAGGGAGGGGGGCCAACGTCCTGACTTTC. Residues: CASSLVGRGANVLTF. The J gene is TRBJ2-6, the V gene TRBV27; tentatively, D is TRBD2 (6 bases). CDR3 length: 15 amino acids. The V and J ends lost 3 bases and 4 bases respectively, with 10 bases between them. Germline-derived CDR1 and CDR2 are MNHEY and SMNVEV (reference sequence).

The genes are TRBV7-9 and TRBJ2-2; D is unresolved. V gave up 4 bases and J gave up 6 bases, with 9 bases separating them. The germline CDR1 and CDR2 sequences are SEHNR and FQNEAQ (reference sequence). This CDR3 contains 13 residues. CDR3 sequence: CASSWVGPGELFF. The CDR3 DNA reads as TGTGCCAGCAGCTGGGTGGGCCCCGGGGAGCTGTTTTTT.

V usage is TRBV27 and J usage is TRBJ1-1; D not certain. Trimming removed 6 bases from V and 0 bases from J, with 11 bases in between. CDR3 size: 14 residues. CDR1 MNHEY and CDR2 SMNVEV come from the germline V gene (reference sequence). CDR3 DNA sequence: TGTGCCAGCAGCATTCTGGGAGTGAACACTGAAGCTTTCTTT. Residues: CASSILGVNTEAFF.

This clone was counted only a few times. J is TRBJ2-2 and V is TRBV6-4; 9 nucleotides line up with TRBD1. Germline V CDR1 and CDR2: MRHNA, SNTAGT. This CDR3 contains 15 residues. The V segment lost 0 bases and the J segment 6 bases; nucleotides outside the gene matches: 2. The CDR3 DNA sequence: TGTGCCAGCAGTGACTCGAGACAGGGGGCCGGGGAGCTGTTTTTT. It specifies CASSDSRQGAGELFF.

The CDR3 protein is CASSIIGDTHGSSYEQYF. The CDR3 nucleotides read TGTGCCAGTAGTATCATAGGGGACACCCACGGCAGCTCCTACGAGCAGTACTTC. J is TRBJ2-7 and V is TRBV19; D may be TRBD1 (6 bases). Germline V gene lookup returns CDR1 LNHDA and CDR2 SQIVND (reference sequence). The CDR3 length is 18 residues. V lost 3 bases and J lost 0, with 21 bases in between. Using reference TRBV19 and TRBJ2-7 for the parts outside the CDR3, the full variable domain is DGGITQSPKYLFRKEGQNVTLSCEQNLNHDAMYWYRQDPGQGLRLIYYSQIVNDFQKGDIAEGYSVSREKKESFPLTVTSAQKNPTAFYLCASSIIGDTHGSSYEQYFGPGTRLTVT.

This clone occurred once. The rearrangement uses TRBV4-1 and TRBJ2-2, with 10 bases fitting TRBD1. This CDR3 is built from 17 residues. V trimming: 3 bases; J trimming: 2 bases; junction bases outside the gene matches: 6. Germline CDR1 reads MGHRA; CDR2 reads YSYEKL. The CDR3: CASSHPGQGLNTGELFF. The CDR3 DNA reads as TGCGCCAGCAGCCATCCGGGACAGGGGTTAAACACCGGGGAGCTGTTTTTT.

Here the CDR3 DNA reads TGTGCCAGCAGTGAATGGGCGCAGAATGAAGCTTTCTTT. Residues: CASSEWAQNEAFF. This chain links TRBV25-1 with TRBJ1-1; no reliable D call. V shed 1 base and J shed 7 bases, with 10 bases lying between them. The CDR3 sequence is 13 residues long. Germline V lookup: CDR1 MGHDK, CDR2 SYGVNS.

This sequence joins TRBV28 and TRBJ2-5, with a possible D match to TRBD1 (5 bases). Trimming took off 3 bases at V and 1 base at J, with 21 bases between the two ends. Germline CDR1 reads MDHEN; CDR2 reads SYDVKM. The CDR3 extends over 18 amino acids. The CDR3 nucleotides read TGTGCCAGCAGTTTTTGGGAACTGCAGGGTTTCCGCCAAGAGACCCAGTACTTC. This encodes CASSFWELQGFRQETQYF.

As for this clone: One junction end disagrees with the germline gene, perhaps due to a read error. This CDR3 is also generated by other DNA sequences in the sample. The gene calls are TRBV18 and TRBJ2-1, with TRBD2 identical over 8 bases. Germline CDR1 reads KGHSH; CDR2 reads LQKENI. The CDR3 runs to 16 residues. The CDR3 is CASSPRTSLFYNEQFF. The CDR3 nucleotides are TGCGCCAGCTCACCACGGACTAGCCTTTTCTACAATGAGCAGTTCTTC.

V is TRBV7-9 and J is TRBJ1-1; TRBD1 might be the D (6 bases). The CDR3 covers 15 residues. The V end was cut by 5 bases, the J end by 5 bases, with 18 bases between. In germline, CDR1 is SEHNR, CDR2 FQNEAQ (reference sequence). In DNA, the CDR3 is TGTGCCAGCAGCCCGGAGGTCCCAGGGGTTACTGAAGCTTTCTTT. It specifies CASSPEVPGVTEAFF.

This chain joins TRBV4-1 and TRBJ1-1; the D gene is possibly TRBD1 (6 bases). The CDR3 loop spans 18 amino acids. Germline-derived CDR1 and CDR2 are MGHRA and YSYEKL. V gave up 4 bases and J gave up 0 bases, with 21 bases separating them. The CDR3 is CASSPSATGSSMNTEAFF. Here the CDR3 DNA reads TGCGCCAGCAGCCCCTCCGCGACAGGTTCCTCCATGAACACTGAAGCTTTCTTT.

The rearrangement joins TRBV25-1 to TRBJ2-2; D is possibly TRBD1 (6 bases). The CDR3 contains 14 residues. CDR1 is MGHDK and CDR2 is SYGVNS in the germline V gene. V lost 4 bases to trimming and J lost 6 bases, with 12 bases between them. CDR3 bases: TGTGCCAGCAGTGGTACAGGGTCCCCCGGGGAGCTGTTTTTT. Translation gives CASSGTGSPGELFF.

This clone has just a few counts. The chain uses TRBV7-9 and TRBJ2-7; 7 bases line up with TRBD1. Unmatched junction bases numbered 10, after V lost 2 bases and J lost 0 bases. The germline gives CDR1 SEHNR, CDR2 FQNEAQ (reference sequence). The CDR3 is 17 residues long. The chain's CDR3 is CASSLFPGTASSYEQYF. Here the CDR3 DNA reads TGTGCCAGCAGCTTATTTCCCGGGACAGCGAGCTCCTACGAGCAGTACTTC.

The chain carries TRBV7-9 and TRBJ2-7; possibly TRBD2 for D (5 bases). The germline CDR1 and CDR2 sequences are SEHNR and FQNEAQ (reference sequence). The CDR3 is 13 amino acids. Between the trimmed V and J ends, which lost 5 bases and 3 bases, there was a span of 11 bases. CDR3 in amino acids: CASSRSGSYEQYF. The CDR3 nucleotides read TGTGCCAGCAGCCGATCGGGGAGCTACGAGCAGTACTTC.

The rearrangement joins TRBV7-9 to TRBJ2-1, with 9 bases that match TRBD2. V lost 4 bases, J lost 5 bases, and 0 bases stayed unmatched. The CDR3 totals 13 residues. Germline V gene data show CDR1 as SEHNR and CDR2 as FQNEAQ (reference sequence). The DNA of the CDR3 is TGTGCCAGCAGCTGGACTAGCGACAATGAGCAGTTCTTC. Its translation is CASSWTSDNEQFF.